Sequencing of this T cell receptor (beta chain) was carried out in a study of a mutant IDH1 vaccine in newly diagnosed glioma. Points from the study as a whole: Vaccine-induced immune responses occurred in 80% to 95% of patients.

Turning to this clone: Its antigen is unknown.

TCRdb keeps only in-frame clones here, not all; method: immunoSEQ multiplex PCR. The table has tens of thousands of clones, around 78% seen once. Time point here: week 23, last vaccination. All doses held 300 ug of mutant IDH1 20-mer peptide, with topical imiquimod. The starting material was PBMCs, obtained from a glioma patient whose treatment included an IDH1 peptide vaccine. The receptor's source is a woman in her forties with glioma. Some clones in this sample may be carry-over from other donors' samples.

This CDR3 reads CAWSLTGRNTEAFF. Here the CDR3 DNA reads TGTGCCTGGAGCCTTACGGGGAGGAACACTGAAGCTTTCTTT. The V gene is TRBV30, the J gene TRBJ1-1; D uncertain. The CDR3 runs to 14 residues. Trimming pared 3 bases from V and 1 base from J, leaving 12 bases between. Germline V CDR1 and CDR2: GTSNPN, SVGIG (reference sequence).